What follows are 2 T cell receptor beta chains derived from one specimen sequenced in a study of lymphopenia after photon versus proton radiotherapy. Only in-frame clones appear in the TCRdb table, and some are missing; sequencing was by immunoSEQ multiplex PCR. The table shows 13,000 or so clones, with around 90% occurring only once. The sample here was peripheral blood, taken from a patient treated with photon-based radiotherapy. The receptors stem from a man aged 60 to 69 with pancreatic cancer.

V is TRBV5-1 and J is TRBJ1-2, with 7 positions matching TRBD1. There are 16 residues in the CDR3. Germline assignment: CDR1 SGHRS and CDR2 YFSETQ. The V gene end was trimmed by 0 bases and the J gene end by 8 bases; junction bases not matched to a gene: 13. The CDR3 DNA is TGCGCCAGCAGCTTGGGTGGGTTTGACAGGGCACGAGGCTACACCTTC. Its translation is CASSLGGFDRARGYTF.

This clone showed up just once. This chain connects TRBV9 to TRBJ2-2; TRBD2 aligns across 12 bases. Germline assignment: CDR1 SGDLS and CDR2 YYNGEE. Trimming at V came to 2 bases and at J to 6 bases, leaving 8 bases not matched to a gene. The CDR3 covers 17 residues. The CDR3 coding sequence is TGTGCCAGCAGCGTCCTACAAGGACTAGCGGGGCCCGGGGAGCTGTTTTTT. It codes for CASSVLQGLAGPGELFF.